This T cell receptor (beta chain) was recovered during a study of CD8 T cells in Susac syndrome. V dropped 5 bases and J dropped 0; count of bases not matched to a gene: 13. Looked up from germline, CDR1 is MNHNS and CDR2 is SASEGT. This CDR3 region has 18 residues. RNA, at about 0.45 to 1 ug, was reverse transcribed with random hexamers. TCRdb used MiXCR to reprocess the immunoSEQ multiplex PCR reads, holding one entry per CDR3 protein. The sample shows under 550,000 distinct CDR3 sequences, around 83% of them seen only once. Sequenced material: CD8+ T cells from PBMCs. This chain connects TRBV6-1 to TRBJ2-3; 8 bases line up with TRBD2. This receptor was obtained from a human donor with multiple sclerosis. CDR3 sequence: CASSLPGLVSFSTDTQYF. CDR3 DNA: TGTGCCAGCAGTCTCCCGGGACTAGTCTCCTTCAGCACAGATACGCAGTATTTT.